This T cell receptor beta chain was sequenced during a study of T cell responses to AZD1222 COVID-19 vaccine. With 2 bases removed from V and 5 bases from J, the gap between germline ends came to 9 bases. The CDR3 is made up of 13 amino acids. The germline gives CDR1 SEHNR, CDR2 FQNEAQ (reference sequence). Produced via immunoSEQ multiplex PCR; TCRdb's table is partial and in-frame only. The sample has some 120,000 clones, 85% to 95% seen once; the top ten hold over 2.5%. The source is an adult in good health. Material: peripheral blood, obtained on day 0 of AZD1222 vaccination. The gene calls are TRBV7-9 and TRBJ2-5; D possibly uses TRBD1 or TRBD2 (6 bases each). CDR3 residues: CASSLRGVETQYF. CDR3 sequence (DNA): TGTGCCAGCAGCTTAAGGGGGGTGGAGACCCAGTACTTC.